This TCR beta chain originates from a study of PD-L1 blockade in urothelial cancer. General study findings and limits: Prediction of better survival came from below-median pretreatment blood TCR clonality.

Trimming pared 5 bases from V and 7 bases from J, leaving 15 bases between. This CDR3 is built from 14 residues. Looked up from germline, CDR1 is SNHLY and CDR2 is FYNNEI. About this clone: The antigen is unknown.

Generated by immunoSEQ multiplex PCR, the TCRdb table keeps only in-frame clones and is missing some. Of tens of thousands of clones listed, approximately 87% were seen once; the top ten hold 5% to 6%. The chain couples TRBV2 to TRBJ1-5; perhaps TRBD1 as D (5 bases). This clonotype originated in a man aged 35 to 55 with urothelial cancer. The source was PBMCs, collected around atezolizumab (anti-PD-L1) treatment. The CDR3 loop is CASSPQGLGQPQHF. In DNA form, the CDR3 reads TGTGCCAGCAGTCCGCAGGGTTTAGGGCAGCCCCAGCATTTT.